This T cell receptor (beta chain) emerged from a study of B cell selection in AIRE deficiency. Whole-study findings and limits: Shared Treg sequences had shorter CDR3s, biased toward rearrangements with few non-templated insertions. About 33% of healthy-donor shared Treg TCRbeta sequences appeared in patient Tconv cells.

As to this clone: Its antigen is still unknown.

Per the original data handling: Patients' Tregs yielded 5.8x10^4 or so distinct TCRbeta sequences; donors' more than 95,000. Generated by immunoSEQ multiplex PCR, the TCRdb table keeps only in-frame clones and is missing some. V and J calls and clone size come straight from that table; D and trimming were deduced from the DNA. The table lists about 21,000 clones, approximately 94% of them singletons. The CDR3 length is 15 residues. V was shortened by 3 bases and J by 5 bases, with 15 bases between the two germline ends. Germline CDR1 is MNHNS and CDR2 is SASEGT. Sorted regulatory T cells were CD4-positive, CD25-high and CD127-low or negative.

The genes are TRBV6-1 and TRBJ2-3; tentative D call: TRBD1 (5 bases). The sample consisted of Tregs sorted from PBMCs. The sequence was obtained from a human donor with AIRE deficiency. Here the CDR3 DNA reads TGTGCCAGCAGTGAGAGGACACCGGCACAAGATACGCAGTATTTT. It encodes CASSERTPAQDTQYF.